What follows are 32 T cell receptor beta chains derived from one specimen sequenced in a study of Graves' ophthalmopathy and Graves' hyperthyroidism. RNA transcripts provided the template for amplifying TCR beta CDR3 regions. The authors performed first-round RT-PCR with HTBI primers and then a second-round multiplex PCR. TCRdb re-derived calls from the multiplex PCR reads in MiXCR, one entry per CDR3 protein. The sample has hundreds of thousands of distinct CDR3 sequences, about two fifths seen once. The source material was peripheral blood. These TCRs come from an adult man with Graves' ophthalmopathy.

This clonotype has ten or more counts. The chain carries TRBV10-3 and TRBJ1-1; 8 positions agree with TRBD1. CDR3 length: 15 residues. Germline V lookup: CDR1 ENHRY, CDR2 SYGVKD. V lost 2 bases, J lost 3 bases, and 5 bases stayed unmatched. The CDR3 sequence: CAISEPDRGDTEAFF. CDR3 in DNA: TGTGCCATCAGTGAGCCCGACAGGGGCGACACTGAAGCTTTCTTT.

This clonotype was seen repeatedly, ten times or more. The rearrangement links TRBV5-1 to TRBJ1-2; maybe TRBD1 (6 bases). The CDR3 extends over 14 amino acids. Germline CDR1 and CDR2: SGHRS and YFSETQ. Trimming took 0 bases from V and 4 from J, leaving 10 bases between them. DNA for the CDR3: TGCGCCAGCAGCTTGGCGGTACAGGGCTATGGCTACACCTTC. It codes for CASSLAVQGYGYTF.

The table lists this clonotype with a few counts. The gene calls are TRBV4-3 and TRBJ1-1; D remains ambiguous. The V end lost 0 bases, the J end lost 2 bases, and 10 bases lay between the germline ends. Germline V CDR1 and CDR2: LGHNA, YSLEER. The CDR3 spans 15 residues. CDR3 DNA sequence: TGCGCCAGCAGCCAAGAAGAGGGTCGAAACACTGAAGCTTTCTTT. As protein: CASSQEEGRNTEAFF.

This clonotype has ten or more counts. CDR3 protein: CASSGRTGSSYEQYF. The CDR3 bases are TGTGCCAGCAGTGGGCGGACAGGGAGCTCCTACGAGCAGTACTTC. This chain joins TRBV12-3 or TRBV12-4 and TRBJ2-7, with 8 bases aligning to TRBD1. With 5 bases clipped from V and 0 bases from J, the junction kept 6 bases outside the gene matches. The CDR3 runs to 15 residues.

Ten or more counts support this clonotype. The chain is built from TRBV2 and TRBJ1-3; TRBD1 might be the D (6 bases). This CDR3 is built from 16 residues. The germline CDR1 and CDR2 sequences are SNHLY and FYNNEI. V lost 2 bases to trimming and J lost 2 bases, with 13 bases between them. As DNA, the CDR3 is TGTGCCAGCAGTGAACCCAGACAGGTTCCTGGAAACACCATATATTTT. Translation gives CASSEPRQVPGNTIYF.

This chain uses TRBV12-3 or TRBV12-4 with TRBJ2-2, with 7 bases matching TRBD1. The CDR3 is made up of 12 amino acids. V was pared by 6 bases and J by 13 bases, with 8 bases of the junction left unmatched. The CDR3 DNA follows: TGTGCCAGCAGACCACAGGGGCATGGGCTGTTTTTT. It codes for CASRPQGHGLFF.

In this sample, this clonotype turned up many times. The chain couples TRBV7-2 to TRBJ1-1; no definite D call. The CDR3 is 14 amino acids. Germline CDR1 reads SGHTA; CDR2 reads FQGNSA. The V gene lost 3 bases and the J gene lost 4 bases, with 12 bases spanning the gap. For the CDR3, the DNA is TGTGCCAGCAGCTTGGACCCTCGGGGCACTGAAGCTTTCTTT. The encoded protein is CASSLDPRGTEAFF.

This chain connects TRBV7-8 to TRBJ2-7, with 9 bases identical to TRBD2. Per germline, CDR1 SGHVS and CDR2 FQNEAQ. With V trimmed by 4 bases and J by 4 bases, 5 bases remained unmatched. The CDR3 covers 14 residues. CDR3 bases: TGTGCCAGCAGCTCTCTGGGACTAGCTTACGAGCAGTACTTC. This gives the protein CASSSLGLAYEQYF.

This clonotype was observed many times. The V gene is TRBV20-1, the J gene TRBJ1-3, with a tentative D call TRBD1 (6 bases). The CDR3 sequence is 14 residues long. Germline assignment: CDR1 DFQATT and CDR2 SNEGSKA (reference sequence). The V gene lost 4 bases and the J gene lost 0 bases, with 10 bases spanning the gap. CDR3 residues: CSAIRGLSGNTIYF. Here the CDR3 DNA reads TGCAGTGCTATCAGGGGCCTCTCTGGAAACACCATATATTTT.

This clonotype occurred many times. The chain carries TRBV29-1 and TRBJ1-1; possibly TRBD1 for D (5 bases). The germline gives CDR1 SQVTM, CDR2 ANQGSEA. Deletions cut 6 bases from V and 4 bases from J, with 18 bases between. This CDR3 has 14 amino acids. The CDR3 DNA is TGCAGCGTGAAGTGGGGGGATAGGAGCACTGAAGCTTTCTTT. Protein sequence: CSVKWGDRSTEAFF. Variable domain in full (rest from reference TRBV29-1 and TRBJ1-1): SAVISQKPSRDICQRGTSLTIQCQVDSQVTMMFWYRQQPGQSLTLIATANQGSEATYESGFVIDKFPISRPNLTFSTLTVSNMSPEDSSIYLCSVKWGDRSTEAFFGQGTRLTVV.

This clonotype appeared many times. The chain links TRBV5-1 to TRBJ1-2; 9 positions agree with TRBD1. The ends lost 4 bases at V and 5 bases at J; junction bases unmatched: 3. The CDR3 is made up of 13 amino acids. CDR1 SGHRS and CDR2 YFSETQ come from the germline V gene. Here the CDR3 reads CASSRTGEYGYTF. In DNA form, the CDR3 reads TGCGCCAGCAGCCGGACAGGGGAATATGGCTACACCTTC.

V gene TRBV10-3 combines with J gene TRBJ1-1, with D possibly TRBD1 on 5 matching bases. The CDR3 sequence is 16 residues long. V was pared by 10 bases and J by 3 bases, with 24 bases between. The germline CDR1 and CDR2 sequences are ENHRY and SYGVKD. The CDR3 DNA is TGTGCCACGCTTCCGGCCGCCTCCGGGGGAGACACTGAAGCTTTCTTT. It specifies CATLPAASGGDTEAFF.

The chain combines TRBV6-2 or TRBV6-3 with TRBJ1-2; D is ambiguous. Germline CDR1 and CDR2: MNHEY and SVGEGT. V was clipped by 7 bases and J by 2 bases, with 11 bases between them. The length of the CDR3 is 13 residues. CDR3 protein: CASNPQQNYGYTF. The DNA of the CDR3 is TGTGCCAGCAACCCCCAGCAAAACTATGGCTACACCTTC.

At least ten counts were recorded for this clonotype. V usage is TRBV20-1 and J usage is TRBJ1-1; D ambiguous. This CDR3 region has 13 residues. Germline lookup yields CDR1 DFQATT and CDR2 SNEGSKA (reference sequence). V shed 3 bases and J shed 0 bases, with 8 bases lying between them. CDR3 nucleotides: TGCAGTGCTAGGGGCAGGATGAACACTGAAGCTTTCTTT. Translation gives CSARGRMNTEAFF.

This clonotype showed up many times. The V gene is TRBV6-5, the J gene TRBJ1-2; no definite D call. The CDR3 loop spans 13 amino acids. V was pared by 4 bases and J by 1 base, with 7 bases between. Per the germline V gene, CDR1 is MNHEY and CDR2 is SVGAGI. The CDR3 nucleotides are TGTGCCAGCAGTTTGGGGATTAACTATGGCTACACCTTC. Translation: CASSLGINYGYTF.

The table lists this clonotype with many counts. The chain has TRBV29-1 and TRBJ2-7; 11 nucleotides line up with TRBD1. Trimming at V came to 4 bases and at J to 6 bases, leaving 5 bases not matched to a gene. Germline-derived CDR1 and CDR2 are SQVTM and ANQGSEA. The CDR3 length is 13 residues. CDR3 loop: CSVGGTGGAEQYF. CDR3 nucleotide sequence: TGCAGCGTTGGAGGGACAGGGGGTGCCGAGCAGTACTTC.

This clonotype was counted between two and nine times. The junction does not match germline at one end; this may be a read error. This chain joins TRBV5-1 and TRBJ2-5; possibly TRBD1 for D (5 bases). CDR1 is SGHRS and CDR2 is YFSETQ in the germline V gene. This CDR3 has 15 amino acids. For the CDR3, the DNA is TGTGCCAGCAGCGTGCAGGACAACAATCAAGAGACCCAGTACTTC. Amino acids: CASSVQDNNQETQYF.

With regard to this clonotype: A read error may explain this, as a much larger clone is one base away. V is TRBV10-3 and J is TRBJ1-1; 7 nucleotides agree with TRBD1. Germline CDR1 ENHRY, CDR2 SYGVKD. The CDR3 runs to 14 residues. V shed 5 bases and J 1 base; nucleotides not matched to a gene: 4. CDR3 DNA: TGTGCCATCAGTCCGGGACAGAAGAACACTGAAGCTTTCTTT. Translating it yields CAISPGQKNTEAFF.

Note on this clonotype: Being one base from a much bigger clone, this may be a read error. J is TRBJ1-2 and V is TRBV2; no clear D. CDR3 size: 14 residues. Germline V gene data show CDR1 as SNHLY and CDR2 as FYNNEI. Trimming stripped 5 bases from V and 7 bases from J, with 17 bases between. Here the CDR3 reads CASSLFQRASGYTF. Written as DNA, the CDR3 is TGTGCCAGCAGTTTATTTCAGAGGGCGTCTGGCTACACCTTC.

This clonotype was observed at least ten times. J is TRBJ1-5 and V is TRBV27; 10 bases align to TRBD1. Germline CDR1 reads MNHEY; CDR2 reads SMNVEV (reference sequence). CDR3 length: 16 amino acids. The J segment lost 3 bases and the V segment lost 4 bases, leaving 6 bases of the junction unmatched. Here the CDR3 reads CASSSQGQGNNQPQHF. The CDR3 DNA is TGTGCCAGCAGTTCCCAGGGACAGGGGAACAATCAGCCCCAGCATTTT.

This clonotype was found a few times. The chain uses TRBV2 and TRBJ1-6; D unclear. Germline-derived CDR1 and CDR2 are SNHLY and FYNNEI. The V end lost 6 bases, the J end lost 2 bases, and 17 bases lay between the germline ends. The CDR3 has 17 residues. CDR3 bases: TGTGCCAGCAGGCGGACTAGCGGGAGGGCCTATAATTCACCCCTCCACTTT. Translation: CASRRTSGRAYNSPLHF. The full variable domain, in which reference TRBV2 and TRBJ1-6 provide the parts outside the CDR3, is EPEVTQTPSHQVTQMGQEVILRCVPISNHLYFYWYRQILGQKVEFLVSFYNNEISEKSEIFDDQFSVERPDGSNFTLKIRSTKLEDSAMYFCASRRTSGRAYNSPLHFGNGTRLTVT.

This clonotype was counted at least ten times. The genes are TRBV12-3 or TRBV12-4 and TRBJ1-4; a weak D match, TRBD1 (6 bases). The ends were cut back, 8 bases at V and 8 bases at J, with 18 bases in the middle. The CDR3 runs to 14 residues. The CDR3 DNA reads as TGTGCCAGCCAGCCATCGGGGGCGAAGGAAAAACTGTTTTTT. Translated: CASQPSGAKEKLFF.

The chain is built from TRBV2 and TRBJ1-2; D unresolved. V lost 7 bases to trimming and J lost 3 bases, with 21 bases between them. The CDR3 is made up of 16 amino acids. Germline V gives CDR1 SNHLY, CDR2 FYNNEI. The CDR3 loop reads CASTDLDKANDYGYTF. CDR3 bases: TGTGCCAGCACCGACCTCGACAAGGCTAATGACTATGGCTACACCTTC.

This clonotype was seen a handful of times. This chain joins TRBV19 and TRBJ2-7; 7 bases align to TRBD2. Trimming at V came to 2 bases and at J to 4 bases, leaving 8 bases not matched to a gene. CDR3 length equals 15 residues. CDR1 and CDR2 (germline): LNHDA, SQIVND (reference sequence). The CDR3 loop reads CASSIRQRGRYEQYF. The CDR3 nucleotides read TGTGCCAGTAGTATAAGGCAGCGGGGTCGGTACGAGCAGTACTTC.

The rearrangement uses TRBV7-7 and TRBJ2-3; TRBD1 aligns across 8 bases. The CDR3 contains 15 residues. Germline assignment: CDR1 SSHAT and CDR2 FNYEAQ (reference sequence). J was trimmed by 2 bases and V by 5 bases; bases with no gene match: 6. The CDR3 nucleotides are TGTGCCAGCAGCAAAACAGGGGGGTTCACAGATACGCAGTATTTT. It specifies CASSKTGGFTDTQYF. Full variable domain (rest looked up from reference TRBV7-7 and TRBJ2-3): GAGVSQSPRYKVTKRGQDVTLRCDPISSHATLYWYQQALGQGPEFLTYFNYEAQPDKSGLPSDRFSAERPEGSISTLTIQRTEQRDSAMYRCASSKTGGFTDTQYFGPGTRLTVL.

With regard to this clonotype: One base away lies a much larger clone, so this may be a sequencing read error. The J gene is TRBJ1-6, the V gene TRBV7-6; 7 nucleotides align to TRBD1. Germline V gene data show CDR1 as SGHVS and CDR2 as FNYEAQ. The CDR3 spans 16 residues. CDR3 nucleotide sequence: TGTGCCGGCAGCTTAGATGCCGGGACAGACAATTCACCCCTCCACTTT. It encodes CAGSLDAGTDNSPLHF. The full variable domain, its missing parts supplied by reference TRBV7-6 and TRBJ1-6, is GAGVSQSPRYKVTKRGQDVALRCDPISGHVSLYWYRQALGQGPEFLTYFNYEAQQDKSGLPNDRFSAERPEGSISTLTIQRTEQRDSAMYRCAGSLDAGTDNSPLHFGNGTRLTVT.

The chain combines TRBV19 with TRBJ1-1; D is perhaps TRBD1 (5 bases). The V gene's germline CDR1 is LNHDA and CDR2 SQIVND (reference sequence). The CDR3 covers 14 residues. The germline V and J ends were trimmed by 9 bases and 2 bases, with 16 bases remaining between them. CDR3 region: CASSQHDRNTEAFF. The CDR3 nucleotides are TGTGCCAGCAGCCAGCACGACAGAAACACTGAAGCTTTCTTT.

This rearrangement joins TRBV30 to TRBJ1-2, with 7 bases identical to TRBD1. The germline V gene encodes CDR1 GTSNPN and CDR2 SVGIG (reference sequence). With V trimmed by 1 base and J by 7 bases, 6 bases remained unmatched. The CDR3 covers 13 residues. The CDR3 nucleotides read TGTGCCTGGAGTGGACAGGGTTACGCTGGCTACACCTTC. As protein: CAWSGQGYAGYTF. The whole variable domain, remainder taken from reference TRBV30 and TRBJ1-2, is SQTIHQWPATLVQPVGSPLSLECTVEGTSNPNLYWYRQAAGRGLQLLFYSVGIGQISSEVPQNLSASRPQDRQFILSSKKLLLSDSGFYLCAWSGQGYAGYTFGSGTRLTVV.

This clonotype was found many times. V is TRBV12-3 or TRBV12-4 and J is TRBJ1-2; D not certain. V lost 6 bases and J lost 8, with 10 bases in between. This CDR3 is 11 amino acids long. The CDR3 bases are TGTGCCAGCAGCTGGGGTCGGGGCTACACCTTC. Protein sequence: CASSWGRGYTF.

The chain joins TRBV7-8 to TRBJ2-5; 11 bases are a match to TRBD2. The CDR3 spans 15 residues. V gave up 3 bases and J gave up 3 bases; unmatched junction bases: 3. Germline CDR1 SGHVS, CDR2 FQNEAQ. The CDR3 DNA reads TGTGCCAGCAGCTTCGCTAGCGGGAGGAAAGAGACCCAGTACTTC. Residues: CASSFASGRKETQYF.

Points on this clonotype: A read error may produce the germline difference seen at one junction end. The chain couples TRBV15 to TRBJ2-5, with a weak D call TRBD1 (5 bases). Germline V gene data show CDR1 as LNHNV and CDR2 as YYDKDF (reference sequence). The CDR3 contains 14 residues. CDR3 sequence (DNA): TGTGTCACCAGCACTCAGACAGTCCAAGAGACCCAGTACTTC. Protein: CVTSTQTVQETQYF.

Ten or more counts support this clonotype. It is likely a read error, because the conserved phenylalanine at the end of the CDR3 is missing. The limits of the CDR3 on the DNA are not certain, so only TCRdb's listed CDR3 is given. V usage is TRBV7-9 and J usage is TRBJ2-7. Germline V gene data show CDR1 as SEHNR and CDR2 as FQNEAQ (reference sequence). The CDR3 is made up of 12 amino acids, end residues included. The CDR3 region is CASSLGSPSLEY.